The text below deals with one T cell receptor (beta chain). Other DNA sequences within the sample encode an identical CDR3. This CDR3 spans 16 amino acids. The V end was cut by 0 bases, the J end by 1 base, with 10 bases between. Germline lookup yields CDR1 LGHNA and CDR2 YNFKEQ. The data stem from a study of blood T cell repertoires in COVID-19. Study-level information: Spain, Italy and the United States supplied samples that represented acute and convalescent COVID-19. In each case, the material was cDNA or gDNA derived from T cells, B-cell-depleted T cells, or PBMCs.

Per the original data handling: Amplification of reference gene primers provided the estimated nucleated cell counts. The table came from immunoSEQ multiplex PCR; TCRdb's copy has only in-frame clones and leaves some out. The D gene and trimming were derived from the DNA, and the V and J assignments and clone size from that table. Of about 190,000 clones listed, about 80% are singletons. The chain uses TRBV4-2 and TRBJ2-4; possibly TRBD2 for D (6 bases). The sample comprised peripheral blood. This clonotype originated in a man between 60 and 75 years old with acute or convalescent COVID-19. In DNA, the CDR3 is TGTGCCAGCAGCCAAGATGGAGGAGGGGCCAAAAACATTCAGTACTTC. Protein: CASSQDGGGAKNIQYF.